A single sample is the source of the 8 T cell receptor beta chains below, sequenced in a study of PD-L1 blockade in urothelial cancer. The time point denotes: peripheral blood 6 weeks after treatment start. This table comes from immunoSEQ multiplex PCR, and its TCRdb copy is limited to in-frame clones, with some not included. The sample yields around 110,000 clones, around 89% seen once. Sequenced material: PBMCs, taken around atezolizumab (anti-PD-L1) treatment. Receptors originate from a man aged 60 to 69 with urothelial cancer.

The genes are TRBV12-2 and TRBJ2-7; TRBD1 was called by the table and not checked on the DNA. TRBV12-2 is a documented pseudogene. The CDR3 sequence is 16 residues long. The CDR3 here is CASRLGQGQGAHEQYF. DNA of the CDR3: TGTGCAAGTCGCTTAGGTCAAGGACAGGGGGCCCACGAGCAGTACTTC.

The sample holds a few counts of this clone. The chain carries TRBV6-5 and TRBJ2-6; weak D call: TRBD2 (6 bases). This CDR3 is 16 amino acids long. Trimming pared 0 bases from V and 0 bases from J, leaving 6 bases between. The germline V gene has CDR1 MNHEY and CDR2 SVGAGI. The CDR3: CASSYSEGSGANVLTF. The CDR3 DNA sequence: TGTGCCAGCAGTTACTCGGAGGGCTCTGGGGCCAACGTCCTGACTTTC.

V and J are TRBV6-5 and TRBJ1-1; D not certain. CDR1 MNHEY and CDR2 SVGAGI come from the germline V gene. The V gene lost 1 base and the J gene lost 1 base, with 4 bases spanning the gap. The CDR3 runs to 13 residues. CDR3 loop: CASSYFRNTEAFF. The CDR3 DNA is TGTGCCAGCAGTTACTTTAGGAACACTGAAGCTTTCTTT.

This clone came up a few times. The chain employs TRBV5-4 and TRBJ2-5; 7 bases line up with TRBD2. The J segment lost 5 bases and the V segment lost 4 bases, leaving 5 bases of the junction unmatched. The germline V gene encodes CDR1 SGHNT and CDR2 YYREEE (reference sequence). This CDR3 has 13 amino acids. CDR3 in amino acids: CASSTDGRETQYF. For the CDR3, the DNA is TGTGCCAGCAGCACCGACGGGAGGGAGACCCAGTACTTC.

This clone was found once. The chain is built from TRBV7-3 and TRBJ2-1, with D uncertain. The CDR3 covers 12 residues. V lost 1 base, J lost 9 bases, and 7 bases lay in between. The germline CDR1 and CDR2 sequences are SGHTA and FQGTGA. CDR3 sequence: CASSLRFGEQFF. The CDR3 DNA reads as TGTGCCAGCAGCTTAAGGTTCGGTGAGCAGTTCTTC. Complete variable domain (other parts from reference TRBV7-3 and TRBJ2-1): GAGVSQTPSNKVTEKGKYVELRCDPISGHTALYWYRQSLGQGPEFLIYFQGTGAADDSGLPNDRFFAVRPEGSVSTLKIQRTERGDSAVYLCASSLRFGEQFFGPGTRLTVL.

This chain connects TRBV15 to TRBJ2-3; 7 bases line up with TRBD2. V lost 1 base to trimming and J lost 2 bases; unmatched junction nucleotides: 9. Germline-derived CDR1 and CDR2 are LNHNV and YYDKDF (reference sequence). This CDR3 is built from 17 residues. The CDR3 spells CATSRGGLAALTDTQYF. DNA for the CDR3: TGTGCCACCAGCAGAGGCGGGCTAGCGGCCCTCACAGATACGCAGTATTTT.

V usage is TRBV7-8 and J usage is TRBJ1-2; TRBD1 matches at 7 bases. V lost 2 bases and J lost 7; bases outside the gene matches: 7. From germline, CDR1 is SGHVS and CDR2 FQNEAQ. The CDR3 spans 14 residues. CDR3 coding DNA: TGTGCCAGCAGCTTACAAACAGGGGACTCTGGCTACACCTTC. It yields the protein CASSLQTGDSGYTF.

The chain recombines TRBV7-9 with TRBJ2-5, with 14 nucleotides matching TRBD2. The CDR3 has 18 residues. J gave up 1 base and V 4 bases, and 8 bases lay outside the gene matches. Germline CDR1 is SEHNR and CDR2 is FQNEAQ (reference sequence). The CDR3 protein is CASSWGTSGGSIQETQYF. CDR3 nucleotide sequence: TGTGCCAGCAGCTGGGGGACTAGCGGGGGATCAATCCAAGAGACCCAGTACTTC. Full variable domain (outside the CDR3, taken from reference TRBV7-9 and TRBJ2-5): DTGVSQNPRHKITKRGQNVTFRCDPISEHNRLYWYRQTLGQGPEFLTYFQNEAQLEKSRLLSDRFSAERPKGSFSTLEIQRTEQGDSAMYLCASSWGTSGGSIQETQYFGPGTRLLVL.